The clone carrying this T cell receptor (beta chain) was picked up a small number of times. Antigen: not known. The record originates from a study of PD-1 blockade in classical Hodgkin lymphoma. Findings and caveats of the study: Similar baseline diversity was found in complete responders and newly diagnosed patients.

Libraries were prepared by immunoSEQ multiplex PCR; TCRdb keeps only in-frame clonotypes and omits some of them. The sample includes under 70,000 clones, about 64% of them seen just once. All patients relapsed after autologous stem cell transplantation, and brentuximab vedotin exposure varied. Trimming cost V 0 bases and J 4 bases, with 3 bases left between them. In germline, CDR1 is SEHNR, CDR2 FQNEAQ (reference sequence). CDR3 length equals 12 residues. This sequence originates from a human donor with classical Hodgkin lymphoma. This sequence joins TRBV7-9 and TRBJ1-2; no clear D gene. This sample comprised peripheral blood mononuclear cells (PBMCs), obtained before the second cycle of nivolumab. CDR3 region: CASSLATYGYTF. CDR3 DNA: TGTGCCAGCAGCTTAGCGACCTATGGCTACACCTTC. Complete variable domain (other parts from reference TRBV7-9 and TRBJ1-2): DTGVSQNPRHKITKRGQNVTFRCDPISEHNRLYWYRQTLGQGPEFLTYFQNEAQLEKSRLLSDRFSAERPKGSFSTLEIQRTEQGDSAMYLCASSLATYGYTFGSGTRLTVV.